Presented here are 27 T cell receptor beta chains from one specimen sequenced in a study of T-cell reconstitution after alpha-beta-depleted transplantation in children. During its preparation, the TCRbeta library received unique molecular identifiers. TCRdb re-analysed the PCR reads in MiXCR, keeping a single row per CDR3 protein. Counted here are around 87,000 distinct CDR3 sequences, 7% to 10% occurring once; the ten biggest clones make up 5.5% to 8%. Here the sequenced sample was PBMCs from the stem cell graft donor, taken from the stem cell graft. These receptor sequences come from a human donor who donated a stem cell graft to a child with congenital amegakaryocytic thrombocytopenia.

This clonotype appeared many times. The rearrangement uses TRBV4-1 and TRBJ2-3, with TRBD1 identical over 8 bases. The J segment lost 6 bases and the V segment lost 2 bases, leaving 10 bases of the junction unmatched. The CDR3 sequence is 16 residues long. CDR1 and CDR2 from the germline V gene are MGHRA and YSYEKL. DNA of the CDR3: TGCGCCAGCAGCCAAACAGGGGGTTCCTACGAGGATACGCAGTATTTT. It encodes CASSQTGGSYEDTQYF.

This clonotype was seen ten or more times. This chain connects TRBV5-1 to TRBJ2-5; tentative D call: TRBD1 (5 bases). CDR1 and CDR2 from the germline V gene are SGHRS and YFSETQ. The V end lost 1 base, the J end lost 9 bases, and 16 bases lay between the germline ends. The CDR3 is 14 amino acids. DNA for the CDR3: TGCGCCAGCAGCTTGACGGCCAGGGATCGGGCCCAGTACTTC. Translation gives CASSLTARDRAQYF.

This clonotype was observed many times. This chain uses TRBV4-3 with TRBJ1-6; D call uncertain. Germline V gene sequence: CDR1 LGHNA, CDR2 YSLEER. CDR3 length: 13 residues. V was shortened by 0 bases and J by 7 bases, with 4 bases between the two germline ends. CDR3 protein: CASSQDGNSPLHF. For the CDR3, the DNA is TGCGCCAGCAGCCAAGATGGCAATTCACCCCTCCACTTT.

This clonotype occurred many times. The genes are TRBV11-3 and TRBJ2-1; tentative D call: TRBD2 (7 bases). Germline loops: CDR1 SGHNT, CDR2 YENEEA. The length of the CDR3 is 16 residues. Trimming took 1 base from V and 5 from J, leaving 15 bases between them. CDR3 bases: TGTGCCAGCAGCTTAGCTGGGGGGGCAAGAAACAATGAGCAGTTCTTC. Translated: CASSLAGGARNNEQFF.

This clonotype was observed at least ten times. This sequence joins TRBV27 and TRBJ1-2; no firm D call. CDR1 is MNHEY and CDR2 is SMNVEV in the germline V gene (reference sequence). CDR3 length: 13 residues. V shed 4 bases and J shed 4 bases, with 10 bases lying between them. The CDR3 reads CASSSSYPYGYTF. The CDR3 nucleotides read TGTGCCAGCAGTTCTTCTTACCCCTATGGCTACACCTTC.

CDR3 sequence reads: CASTLTGSEEETQYF. DNA for the CDR3: TGTGCCAGCACCCTTACAGGGTCGGAAGAAGAGACCCAGTACTTC. This rearrangement joins TRBV3-1 to TRBJ2-5; maybe TRBD1 (6 bases). CDR3 length: 15 amino acids. Germline V gene lookup returns CDR1 LGHDT and CDR2 YNNKEL (reference sequence). Deletions cut 7 bases from V and 3 bases from J, with 18 bases between.

Many counts were recorded for this clonotype. The gene calls are TRBV29-1 and TRBJ2-2; 7 nucleotides align to TRBD2. In germline, CDR1 is SQVTM, CDR2 ANQGSEA. The CDR3 is made up of 15 amino acids. V shed 3 bases, J shed 6 bases, and the junction held 10 bases outside the gene matches. The CDR3 DNA follows: TGCAGCGTTGACCCCGGGGAGGGCATAGCCGGGGAGCTGTTTTTT. This translates into CSVDPGEGIAGELFF.

This clonotype was detected ten times or more. V and J are TRBV11-2 and TRBJ2-3, with D possibly being TRBD2 (6 bases). This CDR3 region has 18 residues. Germline CDR1 SGHAT, CDR2 FQNNGV. The V end was cut by 4 bases, the J end by 5 bases, with 25 bases between. The CDR3 DNA is TGTGCCAGCAGCTCCCCACCTTGGAGGGCAACGGGGATAGATACGCAGTATTTT. It translates to CASSSPPWRATGIDTQYF.

Many counts were recorded for this clonotype. The V gene is TRBV7-2, the J gene TRBJ1-1; D is unresolved. The CDR3 sequence is 13 residues long. Germline CDR1 reads SGHTA; CDR2 reads FQGNSA. V dropped 5 bases and J dropped 4 bases, with 11 bases sitting between them. CDR3 DNA sequence: TGTGCCAGCAGCCCCGTGGAGGGCACTGAAGCTTTCTTT. This translates into CASSPVEGTEAFF. Together with reference TRBV7-2 and TRBJ1-1, the CDR3 gives the full variable domain: GAGVSQSPSNKVTEKGKDVELRCDPISGHTALYWYRQSLGQGLEFLIYFQGNSAPDKSGLPSDRFSAERTGGSVSTLTIQRTQQEDSAVYLCASSPVEGTEAFFGQGTRLTVV.

This clonotype showed up many times. The J gene is TRBJ2-1, the V gene TRBV25-1; perhaps TRBD2 as D (5 bases). This CDR3 is 16 amino acids long. V was pared by 6 bases and J by 0 bases, with 15 bases between. Germline loops: CDR1 MGHDK, CDR2 SYGVNS. CDR3 in amino acids: CASRDSLSDSYNEQFF. The CDR3 DNA is TGTGCCAGCAGGGACTCCCTATCCGACTCCTACAATGAGCAGTTCTTC.

This clonotype was detected only a few times. The rearrangement links TRBV7-9 to TRBJ2-5; D may be TRBD1 or TRBD2 (6 bases each). In germline, CDR1 is SEHNR, CDR2 FQNEAQ (reference sequence). V gave up 1 base and J gave up 4 bases, with 13 bases separating them. This CDR3 comprises 15 residues. CDR3: CASSLGGGLRETQYF. The CDR3 DNA follows: TGTGCCAGCAGCTTAGGAGGGGGGCTTAGAGAGACCCAGTACTTC.

This clonotype has ten or more counts. The chain combines TRBV20-1 with TRBJ2-3, with 11 nucleotides matching TRBD1. CDR1 DFQATT and CDR2 SNEGSKA come from the germline V gene (reference sequence). CDR3 length: 15 amino acids. J was trimmed by 3 bases and V by 0 bases; bases with no gene match: 2. The CDR3 region has the DNA TGCAGTGCTAGAGAGGGACAGGGGGAAACAGATACGCAGTATTTT. Its protein product is CSAREGQGETDTQYF.

This clonotype was seen at least ten times. This chain connects TRBV5-1 to TRBJ2-7; 7 bases agree with TRBD1. CDR1 is SGHRS and CDR2 is YFSETQ in the germline V gene. The CDR3 runs 14 residues. After removal of 2 bases from V and 7 bases from J, the junction contained 9 bases not matched to a gene. In nucleotides, the CDR3 is TGCGCCAGCAGCTTAACGACAGGGTCCCAGGAGCAGTACTTC. This gives the protein CASSLTTGSQEQYF.

This clonotype showed up many times. The rearrangement uses TRBV7-9 and TRBJ2-7; 7 bases are a match to TRBD1. Germline trimming cut 4 bases from V and 4 bases from J; bases unmatched to any gene: 10. Germline CDR1 is SEHNR and CDR2 is FQNEAQ (reference sequence). The CDR3 runs to 15 residues. The chain's CDR3 is CASSSRQGSVYEQYF. The CDR3 DNA follows: TGTGCCAGCAGCTCTCGACAGGGTTCGGTATACGAGCAGTACTTC.

This clonotype has a count of ten or more. V usage is TRBV4-2 and J usage is TRBJ1-1, with D possibly matching TRBD1 (5 bases). V was clipped by 0 bases and J by 0 bases, with 11 bases between them. In germline, CDR1 is LGHNA, CDR2 YNFKEQ. CDR3 size: 16 residues. CDR3 sequence (DNA): TGTGCCAGCAGCCAAGATCTGGACAAGGTGAACACTGAAGCTTTCTTT. Residues: CASSQDLDKVNTEAFF.

This clonotype was seen at least ten times. The V gene is TRBV5-1, the J gene TRBJ1-4, with TRBD1 identical over 9 bases. V shed 3 bases, J shed 8 bases, and the junction held 2 bases outside the gene matches. CDR3 length: 13 amino acids. Per the germline V gene, CDR1 is SGHRS and CDR2 is YFSETQ. CDR3 coding DNA: TGCGCCAGCAGCTCAGGGACAGGGGAAAAACTGTTTTTT. This translates into CASSSGTGEKLFF.

The sample holds many counts of this clonotype. The CDR3 nucleotides read TGCAGTGCACCCGAGAGGACAGGTCTATTCACAGATACGCAGTATTTT. Amino acid sequence: CSAPERTGLFTDTQYF. The chain is built from TRBV20-1 and TRBJ2-3; TRBD1 matches at 7 bases. V was pared by 6 bases and J by 2 bases, with 14 bases of the junction left unmatched. The CDR3 covers 16 residues. Germline V gene sequence: CDR1 DFQATT, CDR2 SNEGSKA (reference sequence).

V and J are TRBV5-1 and TRBJ1-1, with D uncertain. The V gene's germline CDR1 is SGHRS and CDR2 YFSETQ. The germline V and J ends were trimmed by 3 bases and 4 bases, with 16 bases remaining between them. The CDR3 has 15 residues. The CDR3 is CASSSPMLGSTEAFF. Written as DNA, the CDR3 is TGCGCCAGCAGCTCTCCCATGTTGGGTTCCACTGAAGCTTTCTTT.

This rearrangement joins TRBV20-1 to TRBJ2-3; 9 bases fit TRBD2. CDR3 length: 15 amino acids. Germline V CDR1 and CDR2: DFQATT, SNEGSKA (reference sequence). The CDR3 region has the DNA TGCTTCCAAGCGGCGGGAGGGCCGAGTGGAGATACGCAGTATTTT. Protein: CFQAAGGPSGDTQYF.

This clonotype was observed at least ten times. The genes are TRBV7-8 and TRBJ2-6; unclear D gene. CDR3 length equals 16 residues. The V end lost 1 base, the J end lost 0 bases, and 7 bases lay between the germline ends. Germline V gene data show CDR1 as SGHVS and CDR2 as FQNEAQ. The CDR3 DNA reads as TGTGCCAGCAGCTTAGAGGAAAGCTCTGGGGCCAACGTCCTGACTTTC. Protein product: CASSLEESSGANVLTF.

This clonotype was seen ten or more times. The gene calls are TRBV6-5 and TRBJ2-7; possibly TRBD1 for D (6 bases). Germline CDR1 reads MNHEY; CDR2 reads SVGAGI. The CDR3 has 14 residues. The V end lost 6 bases, the J end lost 2 bases, and 14 bases lay between the germline ends. Written as DNA, the CDR3 is TGTGCCAGCAGGGGCACAGGGAGCCCCTACGAGCAGTACTTC. Translating it yields CASRGTGSPYEQYF.

This clonotype was counted ten times or more. CDR3 sequence: CASSYLAGGTGEAFF. The CDR3, as DNA: TGTGCCAGCAGCTACCTCGCCGGGGGGACAGGGGAAGCTTTCTTT. The chain combines TRBV11-2 with TRBJ1-1; 9 positions agree with TRBD1. CDR1 and CDR2 (germline): SGHAT, FQNNGV. J was trimmed by 8 bases and V by 4 bases; bases with no gene match: 11. This CDR3 spans 15 amino acids.

This clonotype was seen repeatedly, ten times or more. The genes are TRBV7-2 and TRBJ2-5; 9 bases match TRBD1. The CDR3 extends over 17 amino acids. Trimming removed 1 base from V and 5 bases from J; junction bases left unmatched: 11. Germline V gene lookup returns CDR1 SGHTA and CDR2 FQGNSA. The CDR3 region is CASSLVATGTGRETQYF. The CDR3 bases are TGTGCCAGCAGCTTAGTGGCCACCGGGACAGGGCGGGAGACCCAGTACTTC.

V is TRBV6-2 or TRBV6-3 and J is TRBJ2-1; D gene ambiguous. Germline CDR1 reads MNHEY; CDR2 reads SVGEGT. This CDR3 has 15 amino acids. Between the trimmed V and J ends, which lost 7 bases and 3 bases, there was a span of 16 bases. CDR3 region: CASTHRNSNYNEQFF. CDR3 in DNA: TGTGCCAGCACCCACCGGAACAGTAACTACAATGAGCAGTTCTTC.

This clonotype was seen ten or more times. This chain uses TRBV30 with TRBJ2-2; D is ambiguous. Germline CDR1 and CDR2: GTSNPN and SVGIG (reference sequence). V gave up 5 bases and J gave up 0 bases, with 7 bases separating them. This CDR3 has 13 residues. The CDR3 bases are TGTGCCTGGGAAACCGCGAACACCGGGGAGCTGTTTTTT. It encodes CAWETANTGELFF.

Many counts were recorded for this clonotype. The J gene is TRBJ2-1, the V gene TRBV5-1; TRBD2 is a possible D gene (6 bases). Germline V gene sequence: CDR1 SGHRS, CDR2 YFSETQ. V was cut by 4 bases and J by 6 bases, with 17 bases left in between. The CDR3 length is 15 residues. CDR3 sequence: CASSPGLRRANEQFF. CDR3 in DNA: TGCGCCAGCAGCCCAGGACTAAGAAGAGCCAATGAGCAGTTCTTC.

This clonotype has at least ten counts. The chain recombines TRBV7-2 with TRBJ1-5; TRBD1 might be the D (5 bases). In germline, CDR1 is SGHTA, CDR2 FQGNSA. The CDR3 totals 15 residues. V dropped 1 base and J dropped 4 bases, with 11 bases sitting between them. The CDR3 spells CASSLDGAENQPQHF. The CDR3 DNA reads TGTGCCAGCAGCTTAGACGGGGCGGAAAATCAGCCCCAGCATTTT. The whole variable domain, filled in from reference TRBV7-2 and TRBJ1-5, reads GAGVSQSPSNKVTEKGKDVELRCDPISGHTALYWYRQSLGQGLEFLIYFQGNSAPDKSGLPSDRFSAERTGGSVSTLTIQRTQQEDSAVYLCASSLDGAENQPQHFGDGTRLSIL.